This T cell receptor (beta chain) emerged from a study of a mutant IDH1 vaccine in newly diagnosed glioma. Study details: Treated patients had a mean age of approximately 40 years and a 62.5% male, about 38% female split. Standard pretreatment was either radiotherapy, temozolomide, or, for most, radiochemotherapy with temozolomide.

The CDR3 extends over 12 amino acids. V gave up 6 bases and J gave up 3 bases, with 7 bases separating them. Germline CDR1 and CDR2: SGHTA and FQGNSA. Time point denoted: baseline, week 1 (first vaccination visit). As to treatment: pre-vaccination baseline after standard-of-care therapy. Each donor presented with a new WHO grade 3 or 4 astrocytoma that tested IDH1-mutant and showed ATRX loss. Repertoires were generated with immunoSEQ multiplex PCR, while TCRdb's copy carries only in-frame clones and drops some. The sample contains roughly 70,000 clones, just over 85% of which appear only once. As concerns this clone: Its antigen is not known.

Findings and caveats of the study: Vaccination elicited immune responses in around 93% of patients.

The V call is TRBV7-2, the J call TRBJ2-3, with unresolved D. Sequencing was performed on PBMCs, taken from a glioma patient treated with radiotherapy, temozolomide or both. The sequence came from a man between 25 and 39 years old with glioma. In DNA form, the CDR3 reads TGTGCCAGCAGTCGAAATACAGATACGCAGTATTTT. It encodes CASSRNTDTQYF.